Below are 19 T cell receptor beta chains sequenced from a single sample in a study of graft-versus-host responses after intestinal transplantation. Here immunoSEQ multiplex PCR was the method, and the copy in TCRdb shows in-frame clones only, minus some. The table shows approximately 100,000 clones, with about 82% occurring only once. Material: PBMCs, obtained 255 days after intestinal transplant. The receptors here all came from a human patient who received an intestinal transplant, so some T cells may come from the graft donor.

V usage is TRBV5-1 and J usage is TRBJ2-1; 7 bases line up with TRBD2. This CDR3 is 13 amino acids long. CDR1 is SGHRS, CDR2 YFSETQ, per germline. The ends lost 5 bases at V and 4 bases at J; junction bases unmatched: 3. CDR3 amino acids: CASRREYYNEQFF. The DNA for the CDR3 is TGCGCCAGCAGGCGGGAGTATTACAATGAGCAGTTCTTC.

This chain links TRBV27 with TRBJ2-1; 8 bases map to TRBD1. Germline loops: CDR1 MNHEY, CDR2 SMNVEV (reference sequence). The CDR3 totals 16 residues. The junction had 11 bases not matched to a gene; V was cut back by 1 base and J by 9 bases. CDR3 in amino acids: CASSLFGRGRLSEQFF. The DNA for the CDR3 is TGTGCCAGCAGTTTATTCGGCAGGGGGCGCTTGAGTGAGCAGTTCTTC.

This clone was recorded once. The identical CDR3 is also encoded by other nucleotide sequences in the sample. The chain uses TRBV28 and TRBJ1-1, with TRBD1 as a possible D gene (6 bases). This CDR3 has 13 amino acids. Germline V gives CDR1 MDHEN, CDR2 SYDVKM. The V and J ends lost 2 bases and 4 bases respectively, with 8 bases between them. CDR3 sequence reads: CASSLGGGTEAFF. The DNA for the CDR3 is TGTGCCAGCAGTTTAGGAGGGGGCACTGAAGCTTTCTTT.

This clone is labeled as medium-sized. Different DNA sequences within this sample yield the same CDR3. This chain uses TRBV6-1 with TRBJ2-5, with TRBD2 matching 12 bases. CDR1 is MNHNS, CDR2 SASEGT, per germline. CDR3 length: 15 residues. The junction had 0 bases not matched to a gene; V was cut back by 2 bases and J by 2 bases. In DNA form, the CDR3 reads TGTGCCAGCAGTGAACTAGCGGGGGGGCAAGAGACCCAGTACTTC. Amino acid sequence: CASSELAGGQETQYF.

The rearrangement joins TRBV7-9 to TRBJ2-7; D remains unclear. V was clipped by 2 bases and J by 1 base, with 9 bases between them. CDR1 is SEHNR and CDR2 is FQNEAQ in the germline V gene (reference sequence). CDR3 length equals 14 residues. The CDR3 here is CASSLPGASYEQYF. CDR3 coding DNA: TGTGCCAGCAGCTTACCGGGCGCATCCTACGAGCAGTACTTC.

V and J are TRBV18 and TRBJ2-1; D is possibly TRBD2 (6 bases). The CDR3 is made up of 16 amino acids. Per germline, CDR1 KGHSH and CDR2 LQKENI. Trimming cost V 0 bases and J 5 bases, with 14 bases left between them. CDR3 in DNA: TGTGCCAGCTCACCACCGGGACTGAGTGGGCACAATGAGCAGTTCTTC. It specifies CASSPPGLSGHNEQFF.

The chain has TRBV6-5 and TRBJ2-5, with TRBD2 as a possible D gene (5 bases). V lost 5 bases and J 2 bases, leaving 9 bases between the germline ends. Germline CDR1 MNHEY, CDR2 SVGAGI. The CDR3 is 13 amino acids. In DNA form, the CDR3 reads TGTGCCAGCAGTCCCGGGGAGCAAGAGACCCAGTACTTC. Protein sequence: CASSPGEQETQYF.

V gene TRBV6-1 combines with J gene TRBJ1-5; D uncertain. CDR3 length equals 12 residues. V was shortened by 8 bases and J by 1 base, with 6 bases between the two germline ends. Germline assignment: CDR1 MNHNS and CDR2 SASEGT. CDR3 nucleotides: TGTGCCAGCCGGGCCAGCAATCAGCCCCAGCATTTT. Its translation is CASRASNQPQHF.

The chain joins TRBV5-1 to TRBJ2-1; no reliable D call. Germline CDR1 is SGHRS and CDR2 is YFSETQ. This CDR3 has 13 amino acids. V lost 1 base and J 9 bases, leaving 11 bases between the germline ends. CDR3 region: CASSLRGDTEQFF. The CDR3 DNA follows: TGCGCCAGCAGCTTGCGTGGCGACACTGAGCAGTTCTTC.

This chain joins TRBV7-9 and TRBJ1-4, with a tentative D call TRBD1 (6 bases). The CDR3 extends over 13 amino acids. The germline V gene has CDR1 SEHNR and CDR2 FQNEAQ (reference sequence). Trimming took off 5 bases at V and 5 bases at J, with 9 bases between the two ends. The CDR3 spells CASSRGGNEKLFF. The CDR3 DNA follows: TGTGCCAGCAGCCGAGGGGGGAATGAAAAACTGTTTTTT.

The V gene is TRBV6-1, the J gene TRBJ2-5, with 9 bases matching TRBD2. The CDR3 is 13 amino acids. Germline CDR1 is MNHNS and CDR2 is SASEGT. Losses at the gene ends were 8 bases for V and 4 bases for J; bases not matched to a gene: 5. This chain's CDR3 is CASEISGGETQYF. In DNA, the CDR3 is TGTGCCAGCGAAATTAGCGGGGGAGAGACCCAGTACTTC.

V usage is TRBV18 and J usage is TRBJ2-5; D may correspond to TRBD1 or TRBD2 (5 bases each). CDR1 KGHSH and CDR2 LQKENI come from the germline V gene. The V end lost 3 bases, the J end lost 4 bases, and 6 bases lay between the germline ends. This CDR3 is 12 amino acids long. The CDR3 DNA reads TGTGCCAGCTCACCGGGGGTAGAGACCCAGTACTTC. Its translation: CASSPGVETQYF.

In DNA form, the CDR3 reads TGTGCCAGTAGTATCGGGCCCCCCAAGCCCACAGATACGCAGTATTTT. This sequence encodes CASSIGPPKPTDTQYF. The chain joins TRBV19 to TRBJ2-3; D not certain. CDR1 LNHDA and CDR2 SQIVND come from the germline V gene (reference sequence). The CDR3 is 16 residues long. V was trimmed by 3 bases and J by 2 bases, leaving 15 bases between them.

The chain combines TRBV29-1 with TRBJ2-1; D remains unclear. Germline loops: CDR1 SQVTM, CDR2 ANQGSEA. V shed 8 bases and J shed 0 bases, with 14 bases lying between them. The CDR3 is made up of 14 amino acids. Here the CDR3 reads CSLLGVGSYNEQFF. CDR3 bases: TGCAGCCTTCTTGGAGTAGGCTCCTACAATGAGCAGTTCTTC.

V gene TRBV7-6 combines with J gene TRBJ2-1; TRBD1 matches 10 bases. The CDR3 sequence is 16 residues long. V dropped 5 bases and J dropped 0; count of bases not matched to a gene: 4. From germline, CDR1 is SGHVS and CDR2 FNYEAQ. CDR3 coding DNA: TGTGCCAGCAGCGCCCGGGACAGGGGCTCCTACAATGAGCAGTTCTTC. Its translation: CASSARDRGSYNEQFF.

The chain links TRBV2 to TRBJ1-4, with a weak D call TRBD1 (6 bases). Germline V gene lookup returns CDR1 SNHLY and CDR2 FYNNEI. The CDR3 runs 16 residues. V gave up 1 base and J gave up 0 bases, with 9 bases separating them. Here the CDR3 reads CASSEVGGPTNEKLFF. The CDR3 region has the DNA TGTGCCAGCAGTGAAGTAGGGGGGCCAACTAATGAAAAACTGTTTTTT. The full variable domain, completed using reference TRBV2 and TRBJ1-4, is EPEVTQTPSHQVTQMGQEVILRCVPISNHLYFYWYRQILGQKVEFLVSFYNNEISEKSEIFDDQFSVERPDGSNFTLKIRSTKLEDSAMYFCASSEVGGPTNEKLFFGSGTQLSVL.

This clone was detected only once. V and J are TRBV10-2 and TRBJ2-7, with D possibly being TRBD1 (6 bases). Trimming cost V 1 base and J 3 bases, with 10 bases left between them. Germline CDR1 and CDR2: WSHSY and SAAADI. This CDR3 spans 14 amino acids. CDR3 bases: TGCGCCAGCAGTGAGTTGGGACACCTCTACGAGCAGTACTTC. It encodes CASSELGHLYEQYF.

The V and J genes are TRBV19 and TRBJ1-4; 7 bases fit TRBD1. CDR3 length: 14 amino acids. The V gene's germline CDR1 is LNHDA and CDR2 SQIVND (reference sequence). V shed 5 bases, J shed 6 bases, and the junction held 6 bases outside the gene matches. The CDR3, as DNA: TGTGCCAGTAGTCGCCAGGGGGGATATGAAAAACTGTTTTTT. Translation: CASSRQGGYEKLFF.

The J gene is TRBJ1-1, the V gene TRBV28; D remains ambiguous. The CDR3 sequence is 12 residues long. V lost 11 bases and J lost 1, with 11 bases in between. Germline V CDR1 and CDR2: MDHEN, SYDVKM. CDR3 coding DNA: TGTGCCTCTTTGGTCGGGAACACTGAAGCTTTCTTT. Its translation: CASLVGNTEAFF.